One sample yielded the 23 T cell receptor beta chains listed below, sequenced in a study of CD8 T cells in cerebrospinal fluid in Alzheimer's disease. TCRdb processed the 10x single-cell sequencing reads again and assigns one entry to each CDR3 protein, with no DNA. Reported are about 1,000 distinct CDR3 sequences; the ten largest clones contain more than 9.5%. Source material: cerebrospinal fluid. These receptors were collected from a human donor with mild cognitive impairment.

This chain connects TRBV3-2 to TRBJ1-2. TRBV3-2 is a documented pseudogene. This CDR3 comprises 13 residues. The CDR3 loop reads CASSLGRTYGYTF.

This clonotype is deemed medium-sized by its frequency. The genes are TRBV11-2 and TRBJ2-7. The germline V gene encodes CDR1 SGHAT and CDR2 FQNNGV. This CDR3 region has 11 residues. CDR3 protein: CASSWGREQYF.

In terms of frequency, this clonotype is large. Here the CDR3 reads CASSLGTYNEQFF. V and J are TRBV5-1 and TRBJ2-1. Germline CDR1 SGHRS, CDR2 YFSETQ. The length of the CDR3 is 13 residues.

This clonotype is identified as large (0.1 to 1%) from frequency. The V gene is TRBV28, the J gene TRBJ2-5; TCRdb reports TRBD1, a call that lacks DNA to check it against. CDR3 size: 15 residues. Germline assignment: CDR1 MDHEN and CDR2 SYDVKM. This CDR3 reads CASSGDRKPQETQYF.

This clonotype shows up as medium-sized (0.01 to 0.1%) by frequency. V is TRBV15 and J is TRBJ2-4. The germline V gene has CDR1 LNHNV and CDR2 YYDKDF (reference sequence). This CDR3 spans 16 amino acids. The CDR3 protein is CATSPLLDNAKNIQYF. Complete variable domain (other parts from reference TRBV15 and TRBJ2-4): DAMVIQNPRYQVTQFGKPVTLSCSQTLNHNVMYWYQQKSSQAPKLLFHYYDKDFNNEADTPDNFQSRRPNTSFCFLDIRSPGLGDTAMYLCATSPLLDNAKNIQYFGAGTRLSVL.

This clonotype is called medium-sized (0.01 to 0.1%) based on its frequency. CDR3: CASSSEVPLTGELFF. The rearrangement links TRBV2 to TRBJ2-2; the D gene TCRdb calls, TRBD1, cannot be checked with no DNA. Germline CDR1 reads SNHLY; CDR2 reads FYNNEI. CDR3 length: 15 residues.

According to its frequency, this clonotype is large. The CDR3 sequence is CASSQDLVGEETQYF. This chain joins TRBV4-2 and TRBJ2-5; TCRdb reports TRBD2, a call that lacks DNA to check it against. The CDR3 covers 15 residues. The germline V gene encodes CDR1 LGHNA and CDR2 YNFKEQ.

Measured by frequency, this clonotype is medium-sized (0.01 to 0.1%). V usage is TRBV6-2 or TRBV6-3 and J usage is TRBJ1-1; TCRdb outputs TRBD1, but without DNA this stays unchecked. Looked up from germline, CDR1 is MNHEY and CDR2 is SVGEGT. This CDR3 comprises 16 residues. The CDR3 sequence: CASSSVPGQGGSEAFF.

By frequency, this clonotype registers large. The chain recombines TRBV7-2 with TRBJ2-4; TCRdb outputs TRBD1, but without DNA this stays unchecked. The CDR3 has 18 residues. Germline V lookup: CDR1 SGHTA, CDR2 FQGNSA. CDR3 sequence reads: CASSLWSLGQGGKNIQYF.

This clonotype is called large (0.1 to 1%) based on its frequency. The chain links TRBV2 to TRBJ1-2; TCRdb returns TRBD1, unconfirmable since there is no DNA. Germline-derived CDR1 and CDR2 are SNHLY and FYNNEI. This CDR3 region has 14 residues. The CDR3 reads CASNLQGADYGYTF.

The J gene is TRBJ2-2, the V gene TRBV5-1; there is no DNA to check the TCRdb D call of TRBD1. This CDR3 region has 14 residues. Germline loops: CDR1 SGHRS, CDR2 YFSETQ. The CDR3 sequence: CASSGGANTGELFF.

Frequency places this clonotype as large. The J gene is TRBJ1-5, the V gene TRBV7-2. Germline values: CDR1 SGHTA, CDR2 FQGNSA. The CDR3 extends over 14 amino acids. CDR3 in amino acids: CASSLVSGNQPQHF.

Its frequency marks this clonotype as medium-sized. The chain links TRBV5-1 to TRBJ2-1; TCRdb picks TRBD1, but there is no DNA to check that call. Per germline, CDR1 SGHRS and CDR2 YFSETQ. This CDR3 is 13 amino acids long. CDR3 in amino acids: CASSLGGGGEQFF.

According to its frequency, this clonotype is large (0.1 to 1%). The rearrangement uses TRBV4-1 and TRBJ2-7; there is no DNA to check the TCRdb D call of TRBD1. Germline-derived CDR1 and CDR2 are MGHRA and YSYEKL. CDR3 length equals 14 residues. The chain's CDR3 is CASSQEDRVDEQYF.

This clonotype is deemed medium-sized by its frequency. The chain employs TRBV4-3 and TRBJ1-3. The CDR3 has 18 amino acids. Germline loops: CDR1 LGHNA, CDR2 YSLEER. The CDR3 region is CASSQDLGGSPSGNTIYF.

By frequency, this clonotype registers large. The chain combines TRBV28 with TRBJ2-1. The CDR3 sequence is 11 residues long. From germline, CDR1 is MDHEN and CDR2 SYDVKM. The CDR3 here is CASRKPNEQFF.

Measured by frequency, this clonotype is medium-sized. The CDR3 region is CASSDWGQGTYGYTF. This chain links TRBV25-1 with TRBJ1-2; as DNA is missing, the TRBD1 call by TCRdb cannot be tested. Germline V lookup: CDR1 MGHDK, CDR2 SYGVNS. The CDR3 sequence is 15 residues long.

According to its frequency, this clonotype is large. The rearrangement uses TRBV20-1 and TRBJ1-3. The CDR3 spans 13 residues. Looked up from germline, CDR1 is DFQATT and CDR2 is SNEGSKA (reference sequence). CDR3 sequence reads: CSARSEIGNTIYF.

This clonotype counts as large (0.1 to 1%) by frequency. The chain couples TRBV6-6 to TRBJ2-5. Germline V gene lookup returns CDR1 MNHNY and CDR2 SVGAGI (reference sequence). This CDR3 is built from 11 residues. CDR3: CASSLQETQYF.

This clonotype is classed as large (0.1 to 1%) by frequency. J is TRBJ1-6 and V is TRBV11-2. Germline CDR1 and CDR2: SGHAT and FQNNGV. The CDR3 covers 14 residues. CDR3 in amino acids: CASTLGRGGHPLHF.

Measured by frequency, this clonotype is medium-sized. This chain connects TRBV2 to TRBJ2-3. Germline V CDR1 and CDR2: SNHLY, FYNNEI. There are 12 residues in the CDR3. Here the CDR3 reads CASVRSTDTQYF.

Frequency places this clonotype as large. This chain uses TRBV28 with TRBJ2-1; TCRdb gives TRBD1 as the D gene, but with no DNA this cannot be confirmed. The CDR3 has 12 residues. CDR1 is MDHEN and CDR2 is SYDVKM in the germline V gene. This CDR3 is CASSQGGHEQFF.

This clonotype is labeled medium-sized (0.01 to 0.1%) based on frequency. The J gene is TRBJ2-3, the V gene TRBV6-4; TCRdb indicates TRBD2, and absent DNA this call remains unverified. The germline CDR1 and CDR2 sequences are MRHNA and SNTAGT. The CDR3 length is 16 residues. The chain's CDR3 is CASSDEASGATDTQYF.